This T cell receptor beta chain was retrieved from a study of CD8+ T cells in alopecia areata. As for the study in general: Treatment comprised oral tofacitinib, 5 to 10 mg twice daily, in treated patients. Study-wide results and limits: Normal-skin resident alphabeta T cells also appear among scalp sample sequences.

Extracted RNA was reverse transcribed into cDNA, the sequencing template. The protocol was immunoSEQ multiplex PCR, while the TCRdb copy is restricted to in-frame clones and leaves out a portion. The top ten clones hold approximately 16% of a sample with some 9,800 clones, around 63% of them seen once. Concerning this clone itself: As yet, its antigen is unknown.

Lesional scalp punch biopsies and peripheral blood came from alopecia areata patients. V was clipped by 2 bases and J by 2 bases; unmatched bases: 2. The CDR3 length is 14 residues. CDR1 and CDR2 (germline): SGHTA, FQGNSA. The sequencing sample was made of skin. This chain links TRBV7-2 with TRBJ1-2; 7 bases are a match to TRBD1. The source is a human donor with alopecia areata. The CDR3 nucleotides are TGTGCCAGCAGCTTAACGGGACAGAACTATGGCTACACCTTC. Translated, it gives CASSLTGQNYGYTF.